This TCR beta chain derives from a study of beta chain features in type 1 diabetes. Sorted populations all exceeded 98% purity. All of the isolated RNA was reverse transcribed, so expressed TCRB transcripts were sequenced. There were 3 million to 4 million reads on average in the naive, central memory and regulatory T cell samples. Repertoires were generated with immunoSEQ multiplex PCR, while TCRdb's copy carries only in-frame clones and drops some. Among 500,000 to 700,000 clones listed, about 14% were seen once. CDR3 length: 14 amino acids. CDR1 and CDR2 from the germline V gene are MDHEN and SYDVKM. V lost 8 bases to trimming and J lost 2 bases; unmatched junction nucleotides: 8.

This TCR was recovered from a man between 18 and 29 years old in good health. V gene TRBV28 combines with J gene TRBJ1-2; TRBD1 matches at 7 bases. Material: naive CD4+ T cells from blood. The CDR3 coding sequence is TGTGCCAGCTTCTCCGGGACAGTCAACTATGGCTACACCTTC. It translates to CASFSGTVNYGYTF.